Listed below are T cell receptor beta chains from one sample, sequenced in a study of beta chain features in type 1 diabetes. Sequencing used immunoSEQ multiplex PCR; TCRdb keeps in-frame clones, though not all of them. The table includes 250,000 to 350,000 clones, roughly an eighth detected once. Source material: naive CD4+ T cells from blood. The receptors here all came from a man between 25 and 39 years old with type 1 diabetes. Both conserved end residues are part of each CDR3. Each record gives: D gene, clone size, V gene, J gene, CDR3 length, CDR3 DNA, CDR3 protein. A D gene is named only where the DNA matches it firmly. The size entry is marked missing in some rows and otherwise reads once, few, many or a size class.

d_gene: TRBD2
abundance: NA
v_gene: TRBV7-3
j_gene: TRBJ2-1
len: 15
CDR3nt: TGTGCCAGCAGGTCTACTAGCGGGAGTATGTATGAGCAGTTCTTC
CDR3aa: CASRSTSGSMYEQFF

d_gene: NA
abundance: NA
v_gene: TRBV4-2
j_gene: TRBJ1-4
len: 16
CDR3nt: TGTGCCAGCAGCCCCCAACCGACCCTAGCAGGTGAAAAACTGTTTTTT
CDR3aa: CASSPQPTLAGEKLFF

d_gene: NA
abundance: NA
v_gene: TRBV14
j_gene: TRBJ2-4
len: 13
CDR3nt: TGTGCCAGCAGCCAAGTGGCCGAAAACATTCAGTACTTC
CDR3aa: CASSQVAENIQYF

d_gene: TRBD2
abundance: few
v_gene: TRBV7-2
j_gene: TRBJ2-2
len: 15
CDR3nt: TGTGCCAGCAGCTTACTAGCGGGAGGCACCGGGGAGCTGTTTTTT
CDR3aa: CASSLLAGGTGELFF

d_gene: NA
abundance: few
v_gene: TRBV5-1
j_gene: TRBJ2-1
len: 14
CDR3nt: TGCGCCAGCAGCTTGTTTTCGACTAGCAATGAGCAGTTCTTC
CDR3aa: CASSLFSTSNEQFF

d_gene: NA
abundance: NA
v_gene: TRBV28
j_gene: TRBJ2-7
len: 13
CDR3nt: TGTGCCAGCAGCCTTGACATCTCCTACGAGCAGTACTTC
CDR3aa: CASSLDISYEQYF

d_gene: TRBD1
abundance: NA
v_gene: TRBV28
j_gene: TRBJ2-1
len: 16
CDR3nt: TGTGCCAGCAGTAAGACAGGGTCAGTGACCTACAATGAGCAGTTCTTC
CDR3aa: CASSKTGSVTYNEQFF

d_gene: NA
abundance: NA
v_gene: TRBV15
j_gene: TRBJ2-1
len: 17
CDR3nt: TGTGCCACCAGTCAGAGTGTTAGCGGCGGCTCCTACAATGAGCAGTTCTTC
CDR3aa: CATSQSVSGGSYNEQFF

d_gene: NA
abundance: NA
v_gene: TRBV28
j_gene: TRBJ2-7
len: 15
CDR3nt: TGTGCCAGCAATAATTTCGGGACTCAGAGACGCGAGCAGTACTTC
CDR3aa: CASNNFGTQRREQYF

d_gene: NA
abundance: NA
v_gene: TRBV6-5
j_gene: TRBJ1-5
len: 14
CDR3nt: TGTGCCAGCAGTAGGACTGACTTCAATCAGCCCCAGCATTTT
CDR3aa: CASSRTDFNQPQHF

d_gene: TRBD1
abundance: few
v_gene: TRBV5-1
j_gene: TRBJ1-1
len: 14
CDR3nt: TGCGCCAGCAGCTCTGGACAGGGAAACACTGAAGCTTTCTTT
CDR3aa: CASSSGQGNTEAFF